Below are 23 T cell receptor beta chains sequenced from a single sample in a study of cytomegalovirus exposure and HLA in healthy donors. The primer mix had 60 Vbeta and 13 Jbeta primers. Method: immunoSEQ multiplex PCR; TCRdb's copy keeps in-frame clones and lacks some. The sample lists 150,000 to 200,000 clones, around 76% seen once, with 1% in the top ten. The sample taken for sequencing was PBMCs. The receptors were sampled from a woman aged 40 to 49 in good health and CMV-seronegative.

V is TRBV6-1 and J is TRBJ2-7, with 9 bases lining up with TRBD2. The CDR3 sequence is 17 residues long. Germline-derived CDR1 and CDR2 are MNHNS and SASEGT. V shed 2 bases and J 3 bases; nucleotides not matched to a gene: 11. The CDR3 region has the DNA TGTGCCAGCAGTGAATTGCCCCCCGGGACTAGCATCTACGAGCAGTACTTC. The encoded protein is CASSELPPGTSIYEQYF.

The table lists this clone with a few counts. The chain has TRBV29-1 and TRBJ1-2; D is uncertain. Germline V gene lookup returns CDR1 SQVTM and CDR2 ANQGSEA. Trimming took off 4 bases at V and 5 bases at J, with 11 bases between the two ends. There are 12 residues in the CDR3. CDR3 loop: CSVGREGYGYTF. In DNA form, the CDR3 reads TGCAGCGTTGGGAGGGAGGGATATGGCTACACCTTC.

The chain combines TRBV30 with TRBJ1-2; 7 nucleotides agree with TRBD1. CDR3 length equals 15 residues. Per the germline V gene, CDR1 is GTSNPN and CDR2 is SVGIG (reference sequence). V was clipped by 3 bases and J by 4 bases; unmatched bases: 11. The CDR3 nucleotides read TGTGCCTGGAGGCTAGCCGCACAGGGGACCTATGGCTACACCTTC. Encoded protein: CAWRLAAQGTYGYTF.

This clone was detected a few times. V gene TRBV6-5 combines with J gene TRBJ1-5, with D possibly matching TRBD1 (6 bases). Per germline, CDR1 MNHEY and CDR2 SVGAGI. V lost 0 bases and J 7 bases, leaving 16 bases between the germline ends. This CDR3 spans 16 amino acids. This CDR3 reads CASSYSSGVGRQPQHF. The CDR3 DNA follows: TGTGCCAGCAGTTACTCGTCAGGGGTAGGAAGGCAGCCCCAGCATTTT.

Comment on this clone: An end of the junction does not agree with germline; a read error may underlie this. The chain carries TRBV15 and TRBJ2-3, with 8 bases aligning to TRBD2. CDR3 length equals 14 residues. CDR1 and CDR2 (germline): LNHNV, YYDKDF (reference sequence). CDR3: CATSREGGLVAPHF. The CDR3 nucleotides read TGTGCCACCAGCAGAGAGGGGGGACTAGTGGCCCCCCACTTT.

The chain is built from TRBV6-1 and TRBJ2-7, with no clear D. Trimming took off 8 bases at V and 5 bases at J, with 16 bases between the two ends. The CDR3 contains 13 residues. Looked up from germline, CDR1 is MNHNS and CDR2 is SASEGT. The CDR3 nucleotides are TGTGCCAGCCTAGTATATGTGACGGACGAGCAGTACTTC. Residues: CASLVYVTDEQYF.

The chain recombines TRBV29-1 with TRBJ2-2; 10 bases are a match to TRBD2. The V and J ends lost 7 bases and 2 bases, in that order; junction bases with no gene match: 7. Per the germline V gene, CDR1 is SQVTM and CDR2 is ANQGSEA. This CDR3 comprises 15 residues. This CDR3 reads CSARTSGLNTGELFF. In DNA form, the CDR3 reads TGCAGCGCTCGGACTAGCGGACTAAACACCGGGGAGCTGTTTTTT.

As for this clone: The junction shows a germline mismatch at one end, possibly a read error. The V call is TRBV7-9, the J call TRBJ2-1; TRBD2 agrees at 12 bases. Germline CDR1 and CDR2: SEHNR and FQNEAQ (reference sequence). This CDR3 is 15 amino acids long. The CDR3 sequence is CASSLAGGTGNEQFF. The CDR3 bases are TGTGCCAGCAGCCTAGCGGGAGGGACGGGAAATGAGCAGTTCTTC.

V is TRBV4-2 and J is TRBJ2-1; TRBD1 is a possible D gene (6 bases). The length of the CDR3 is 16 residues. CDR1 is LGHNA and CDR2 is YNFKEQ in the germline V gene. V dropped 6 bases and J dropped 4 bases, with 19 bases sitting between them. CDR3 in DNA: TGTGCCAGCAGTCCAGAGGGGGACCGACGTTACAATGAGCAGTTCTTC. Translating it yields CASSPEGDRRYNEQFF.

Only a few counts were recorded for this clone. The sample holds other DNA sequences that translate to the same CDR3. This chain joins TRBV10-3 and TRBJ2-7, with TRBD2 identical over 11 bases. Germline V gene sequence: CDR1 ENHRY, CDR2 SYGVKD. This CDR3 is 14 amino acids long. Losses at the gene ends were 5 bases for V and 7 bases for J; bases not matched to a gene: 7. CDR3 bases: TGTGCCATCAGTACCGGGACTAGCGGTTATGAGCAGTACTTC. Translated: CAISTGTSGYEQYF.

CDR3 loop: CASSSRWGGRGPYGYTF. The CDR3 nucleotides are TGTGCCAGCAGTTCGAGGTGGGGGGGTCGGGGCCCCTATGGCTACACCTTC. V gene TRBV28 combines with J gene TRBJ1-2; D possibly corresponds to TRBD1 (5 bases). The V and J ends lost 4 bases and 4 bases respectively, with 22 bases between them. From germline, CDR1 is MDHEN and CDR2 SYDVKM. This CDR3 has 17 residues.

The gene calls are TRBV5-4 and TRBJ2-1; 8 bases are shared with TRBD2. CDR3 length: 11 amino acids. Per the germline V gene, CDR1 is SGHNT and CDR2 is YYREEE (reference sequence). Trimming took 4 bases from V and 9 from J; bases not matched to a gene: 0. The CDR3 sequence: CASSRGGEQFF. CDR3 in DNA: TGTGCCAGCAGCCGGGGGGGTGAGCAGTTCTTC.

This clone was counted only a few times. The chain is built from TRBV30 and TRBJ2-3, with 10 bases fitting TRBD2. This CDR3 region has 15 residues. After removal of 5 bases from V and 5 bases from J, the junction contained 10 bases not matched to a gene. The germline V gene has CDR1 GTSNPN and CDR2 SVGIG (reference sequence). The CDR3 nucleotides read TGTGCCTGGGCAAGCGGGAGGGCGGCTGGAGATACGCAGTATTTT. Protein: CAWASGRAAGDTQYF.

The CDR3 is CAGHQGASNQPQHF. As DNA, the CDR3 is TGTGCCGGTCACCAGGGGGCCAGCAATCAGCCCCAGCATTTT. This chain links TRBV19 with TRBJ1-5; 8 bases align to TRBD1. CDR1 is LNHDA and CDR2 is SQIVND in the germline V gene (reference sequence). The CDR3 extends over 14 amino acids. The ends lost 11 bases at V and 1 base at J; junction bases unmatched: 7.

V usage is TRBV25-1 and J usage is TRBJ2-7, with 10 bases that match TRBD1. Germline CDR1 is MGHDK and CDR2 is SYGVNS. The J segment lost 12 bases and the V segment lost 1 base, leaving 6 bases of the junction unmatched. This CDR3 region has 13 residues. CDR3 in DNA: TGTGCCAGCAGTGAATTATCGACAGGGGGCATGTACTTC. The encoded protein is CASSELSTGGMYF.

The chain is built from TRBV29-1 and TRBJ2-5; 10 bases align to TRBD2. V shed 8 bases, J shed 4 bases, and the junction held 7 bases outside the gene matches. CDR1 SQVTM and CDR2 ANQGSEA come from the germline V gene. The CDR3 has 13 amino acids. CDR3 in DNA: TGCAGCATTTTAGCGGGAGGAACAGAGACCCAGTACTTC. The encoded protein is CSILAGGTETQYF.

In DNA form, the CDR3 reads TGTGCCAGCAGAGGATTCAGGGGGCGAGGCGAGCAGTACTTC. Translating it yields CASRGFRGRGEQYF. This chain links TRBV28 with TRBJ2-7; 8 nucleotides line up with TRBD1. Germline CDR1 reads MDHEN; CDR2 reads SYDVKM. The CDR3 loop spans 14 amino acids. Germline trimming cut 6 bases from V and 6 bases from J; bases unmatched to any gene: 10.

This clone was counted a single time. The chain joins TRBV5-6 to TRBJ2-3; TRBD2 matches 7 bases. This CDR3 contains 13 residues. The germline V gene has CDR1 SGHDT and CDR2 YYEEEE. The V and J ends lost 2 bases and 6 bases, in that order; junction bases with no gene match: 3. The CDR3 here is CASSFFGGDTQYF. The CDR3 region has the DNA TGTGCCAGCAGCTTTTTCGGGGGGGATACGCAGTATTTT.

The chain uses TRBV29-1 and TRBJ2-1; tentatively, D is TRBD2 (6 bases). V was shortened by 7 bases and J by 9 bases, with 13 bases between the two germline ends. CDR1 is SQVTM, CDR2 ANQGSEA, per germline. The CDR3 has 11 amino acids. CDR3 in amino acids: CSGGTSVEQFF. The CDR3 nucleotides are TGCAGCGGGGGGACTTCAGTTGAGCAGTTCTTC.

The chain joins TRBV5-1 to TRBJ2-5; 10 nucleotides agree with TRBD2. V lost 0 bases and J lost 0; bases outside the gene matches: 2. The V gene's germline CDR1 is SGHRS and CDR2 YFSETQ. This CDR3 has 16 residues. The CDR3 spells CASSLGLAGDQETQYF. The CDR3 coding sequence is TGCGCCAGCAGCTTGGGGCTAGCGGGAGACCAAGAGACCCAGTACTTC. The full variable domain, with the rest looked up from reference TRBV5-1 and TRBJ2-5, is KAGVTQTPRYLIKTRGQQVTLSCSPISGHRSVSWYQQTPGQGLQFLFEYFSETQRNKGNFPGRFSGRQFSNSRSEMNVSTLELGDSALYLCASSLGLAGDQETQYFGPGTRLLVL.

The chain is built from TRBV29-1 and TRBJ1-1; 9 nucleotides line up with TRBD1. Trimming removed 6 bases from V and 5 bases from J; junction bases left unmatched: 7. CDR1 and CDR2 (germline): SQVTM, ANQGSEA. The CDR3 has 13 amino acids. As DNA, the CDR3 is TGCAGCGTCCGACAGGGGGTCGTGACTGAAGCTTTCTTT. Translating gives CSVRQGVVTEAFF.

This chain connects TRBV28 to TRBJ2-5; tentative D call: TRBD2 (5 bases). Per the germline V gene, CDR1 is MDHEN and CDR2 is SYDVKM. V lost 2 bases to trimming and J lost 5 bases, with 12 bases between them. The CDR3 runs to 14 residues. The DNA of the CDR3 is TGTGCCAGCAGTTTACGCTCCCGGGGTGAGACCCAGTACTTC. Its protein is CASSLRSRGETQYF.

The chain is built from TRBV7-9 and TRBJ1-4; D is possibly TRBD1 (5 bases). The germline V and J ends were trimmed by 5 bases and 0 bases, with 10 bases remaining between them. The CDR3 contains 15 residues. The germline CDR1 and CDR2 sequences are SEHNR and FQNEAQ (reference sequence). The CDR3: CASSRAGTTNEKLFF. The CDR3 nucleotides are TGTGCCAGCAGCCGAGCAGGGACAACTAATGAAAAACTGTTTTTT.